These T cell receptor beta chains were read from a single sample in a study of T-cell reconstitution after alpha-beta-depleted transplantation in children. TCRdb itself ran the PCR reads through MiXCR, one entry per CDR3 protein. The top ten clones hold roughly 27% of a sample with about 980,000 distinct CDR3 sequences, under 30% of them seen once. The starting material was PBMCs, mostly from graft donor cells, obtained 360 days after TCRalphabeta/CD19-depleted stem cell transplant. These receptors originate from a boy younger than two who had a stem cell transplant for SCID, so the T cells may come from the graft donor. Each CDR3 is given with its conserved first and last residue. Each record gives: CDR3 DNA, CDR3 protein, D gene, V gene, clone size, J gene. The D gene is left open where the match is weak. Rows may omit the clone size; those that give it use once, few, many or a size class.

TGTGCCATCAGTGTCGGACTAGCTGTGGAGACCCAGTACTTC | CAISVGLAVETQYF | TRBD2 | TRBV10-3 | - | TRBJ2-5
TGTGCCAGCAGGAAACTATCGCGACTGGGACAGAGGAACACTGAAGCTTTCTTT | CASRKLSRLGQRNTEAFF | TRBD1 | TRBV11-1 | - | TRBJ1-1
TGTGCCAGCAGCGCCTTGCGGAAAGCTAGCACAGATACGCAGTATTTT | CASSALRKASTDTQYF | - | TRBV9 | few | TRBJ2-3
TGTGCCAGTAGTATGCAGGTGAACACTGAAGCTTTCTTT | CASSMQVNTEAFF | - | TRBV19 | - | TRBJ1-1
TGTGCCAGCATTCGGAGGGGGGCCCTCTCCTACGAGCAGTACTTC | CASIRRGALSYEQYF | - | TRBV2 | - | TRBJ2-7
TGCAGTGCTAGAGATCCCCAAAGGGGCACAGATACGCAGTATTTT | CSARDPQRGTDTQYF | - | TRBV20-1 | few | TRBJ2-3
TGCAGTGCAGGGCCGGCCGTGGAGACCCAGTACTTC | CSAGPAVETQYF | - | TRBV20-1 | - | TRBJ2-5
TGCGCCATCAGCGTTCTATCCGGGACAGGGGACACCGGGGAGCTGTTTTTT | CAISVLSGTGDTGELFF | TRBD1 | TRBV5-1 | - | TRBJ2-2
TGTGCCACCAGCAGGGACTACTTCTCCTACAATGAGCAGTTCTTC | CATSRDYFSYNEQFF | - | TRBV15 | - | TRBJ2-1
TGCAGTGCTTCCTCCTCTACTGGTGAGCAGTTCTTC | CSASSSTGEQFF | - | TRBV20-1 | - | TRBJ2-1
TGTGCCAGCGTGCGGGGGAACACCGGGGAGCTGTTTTTT | CASVRGNTGELFF | - | TRBV6-2/TRBV6-3 | few | TRBJ2-2
TGTGCCAGCAGCCCGACAGGGGCTGGATGGGGCGGGGAGCTGTTTTTT | CASSPTGAGWGGELFF | TRBD1 | TRBV12-3/TRBV12-4 | - | TRBJ2-2
TGCGCCAGCAGCCAAGCTTCGGGTATTCCCACAGATACGCAGTATTTT | CASSQASGIPTDTQYF | - | TRBV4-1 | few | TRBJ2-3
TGCAGTGCTGTAGGGCAGGGGGGTGGTATTGGTCCGCGGCTCTACGAGCAGTACTTC | CSAVGQGGGIGPRLYEQYF | - | TRBV20-1 | - | TRBJ2-7
TGTGCCAGCAGCCGACATACGCAGGGAGTAGGAGGGACCCAGTACTTC | CASSRHTQGVGGTQYF | - | TRBV7-2 | - | TRBJ2-5
TGTGCCAGCAGTCAAGTAGGGGCTGGGGCCAACGTCCTGACTTTC | CASSQVGAGANVLTF | - | TRBV28 | - | TRBJ2-6
TGCAGTGCTGCGGGGACTAGCGGGGTAGATGAGCAGTTCTTC | CSAAGTSGVDEQFF | TRBD2 | TRBV20-1 | few | TRBJ2-1
TGTGCCAGCAATCACGCCGGGACAGGTTCCTACGAGCAGTACTTC | CASNHAGTGSYEQYF | TRBD1 | TRBV7-9 | - | TRBJ2-7
TGCAGCGTTGATGGCGGTAACTTT | CSVDGGNF | - | TRBV29-1 | - | TRBJ1-1
TGTGCCAGCAGCCTAGATTTCGGACAGGGCAGCAATCAGCCCCAGCATTTT | CASSLDFGQGSNQPQHF | TRBD1 | TRBV11-2 | few | TRBJ1-5
TGCGCCAGCGACACCGGGACAAGCAATGAGCAGTTCTTC | CASDTGTSNEQFF | - | TRBV5-1 | - | TRBJ2-1
TGTGCCAGCAGTGATGAGGCGCTGGGACGAGAGACCCAGTACTTC | CASSDEALGRETQYF | - | TRBV2 | - | TRBJ2-5
TGTGCCAGCAGTGACATTGACAGCACAGATACGCAGTATTTT | CASSDIDSTDTQYF | - | TRBV25-1 | few | TRBJ2-3
TGTGCCAGCAGTTACTCCGAGACCACAGATACGCAGTATTTT | CASSYSETTDTQYF | - | TRBV6-5 | - | TRBJ2-3
TGCGCCAGCACCGAGATAGATACCGCAGATACGCAGTATTTT | CASTEIDTADTQYF | - | TRBV5-1 | - | TRBJ2-3
TGTGCCAGCAGTTTATTAAGTGTCCGGAGCGAGACCCAGTACTTC | CASSLLSVRSETQYF | - | TRBV12-3/TRBV12-4 | - | TRBJ2-5
TGTGCCAGCAGCCCAGGGGGAGGGAATCAAGAGACCCAGTACTTC | CASSPGGGNQETQYF | - | TRBV7-6 | - | TRBJ2-5
TGTGCCAGCAGTGAATGGGATCAGCCCCAGCATTTT | CASSEWDQPQHF | - | TRBV25-1 | - | TRBJ1-5
TGTGCCATCAGCCAGAACAATGAGCAGTTCTTC | CAISQNNEQFF | - | TRBV10-3 | few | TRBJ2-1
TGTGCCAGCAGTTTAGGGCCCGGGGCCTTGGGGGAGCAGTTCTTC | CASSLGPGALGEQFF | - | TRBV12-3/TRBV12-4 | - | TRBJ2-1
TGCGCCAGCAGCTACCGGTTCTCCTACAATGAGCAGTTCTTC | CASSYRFSYNEQFF | - | TRBV5-1 | few | TRBJ2-1
TGTGCCAGCAGTTTGTGGGGATCCAGCTCCTACGAGCAGTACTTC | CASSLWGSSSYEQYF | - | TRBV28 | - | TRBJ2-7
TGCGCCAGCAGTTTGCCAGGACAGTTTCGTCGCAATGAGCAGTTCTTC | CASSLPGQFRRNEQFF | - | TRBV5-1 | few | TRBJ2-1
TGTGCCACCAGTGTCCCAAGGGGGTCAGATAACACAGATACGCAGTATTTT | CATSVPRGSDNTDTQYF | - | TRBV24-1 | - | TRBJ2-3
TGTGCCAGCAGGGCGGACAGGGCGGGCGATGAGCAGTTCTTC | CASRADRAGDEQFF | TRBD1 | TRBV6-1 | few | TRBJ2-1
TGTGCCAGTAGACCCCACAGGGAGAACACTGAAGCTTTCTTT | CASRPHRENTEAFF | - | TRBV19 | - | TRBJ1-1
TGCGCCAGCAGCGAGCCCAGGGGGGTTAGCGATGAGCAGTTCTTC | CASSEPRGVSDEQFF | - | TRBV10-2 | - | TRBJ2-1
TGTGCCAGCAGGGGGACAGGGGGAAATACGCAGTATTTT | CASRGTGGNTQYF | TRBD1 | TRBV12-3/TRBV12-4 | - | TRBJ2-3
TGCGCCAGCAGCTCCACAGGGACCTACGAGCAGTACTTC | CASSSTGTYEQYF | - | TRBV5-1 | many | TRBJ2-7
TGTGCCAGCAGCGGTGACAGGGTTGGGTACGAGCAGTACTTC | CASSGDRVGYEQYF | TRBD1 | TRBV7-8 | - | TRBJ2-7
TGCGCCAGCAGCGAACCGAGTGGAGCTGAAGCTTTCTTT | CASSEPSGAEAFF | - | TRBV5-1 | few | TRBJ1-1
TGTGCCAGCAGTCCACCTCGGCCCCTAACCCCTTTCTTT | CASSPPRPLTPFF | - | TRBV12-3/TRBV12-4 | once | TRBJ1-1
TGCAGTGCTAGGGATAGCGGAAACACCGGGGAGCTGTTTTTT | CSARDSGNTGELFF | - | TRBV20-1 | - | TRBJ2-2
TGTGCCAGCAGTTTCTACGGGGGGGCCACAGATACGCAGTATTTT | CASSFYGGATDTQYF | TRBD2 | TRBV12-3/TRBV12-4 | - | TRBJ2-3
TGTGCCAGCAGTCCCTCGGACAGGGCAACCTACAATGAGCAGTTCTTC | CASSPSDRATYNEQFF | TRBD1 | TRBV12-3/TRBV12-4 | - | TRBJ2-1
TGTGCCAGCAGCAACCCACAGGGGAACTCTGGAAACACCATATATTTT | CASSNPQGNSGNTIYF | TRBD1 | TRBV4-2 | few | TRBJ1-3
TGTGCCAGCATTCTTATTAGGGGCAGGTTGAACACTGAAGCTTTCTTT | CASILIRGRLNTEAFF | - | TRBV12-3/TRBV12-4 | once | TRBJ1-1
TGTGCCAGCAGGCCGACAGGGCTCCCTCCCTACGAGCAGTACTTC | CASRPTGLPPYEQYF | TRBD1 | TRBV28 | - | TRBJ2-7
TGTGCCAGCAGCTTAGCCCCCGGGACAGGGGGGTCACCCCTCCACTTT | CASSLAPGTGGSPLHF | TRBD1 | TRBV7-2 | - | TRBJ1-6
TGCGCCAGCAGCTTGGAAGGGGGGATGAACACTGAAGCTTTCTTT | CASSLEGGMNTEAFF | - | TRBV5-1 | - | TRBJ1-1
TGTGCCAGCAGACCTACAGGGGGGAAGACTGAAGCTTTCTTT | CASRPTGGKTEAFF | TRBD1 | TRBV12-3/TRBV12-4 | once | TRBJ1-1
TGCGCCAGCAAACCCGGGACAGGGGAGGACAGCAATCAGCCCCAGCATTTT | CASKPGTGEDSNQPQHF | TRBD1 | TRBV10-1 | - | TRBJ1-5
TGTGCCAGCAGCCCCCGAGGGGGCCTAGCCAAAAACATTCAGTACTTC | CASSPRGGLAKNIQYF | TRBD1 | TRBV9 | many | TRBJ2-4
TGTGCCAGCAGTGCCAGACAGGGACCGCGGGAGACCCAGTACTTC | CASSARQGPRETQYF | TRBD1 | TRBV28 | - | TRBJ2-5
TGCGCCAGCAGCTTGGCCGCATTAGCGGGGGCCGTCGGCCCCTACAATGAGCAGTTCTTC | CASSLAALAGAVGPYNEQFF | TRBD2 | TRBV5-1 | - | TRBJ2-1
TGTGCCAGCAGCCAAGTCCGGAGAGGGAATAATGGGGGGACTGAAGCTTTCTTT | CASSQVRRGNNGGTEAFF | - | TRBV3-1 | few | TRBJ1-1